The present entry profiles one TCR beta chain with its context. Its antigen is as yet unknown. Libraries were prepared by immunoSEQ multiplex PCR; TCRdb keeps only in-frame clonotypes and omits some of them. The profile shows more than 95,000 clones, around nine tenths of them singletons. This sample was taken from a study of PD-1 blockade in classical Hodgkin lymphoma. Findings and caveats of the study: CD4+ but not CD8+ TCR diversity rose significantly by C4D1. Nivolumab initiation under 1 year post-ASCT meant exclusion. Partial responders and progressors had significantly lower baseline TCR diversity.

As to time point: cycle 4 day 1 (C4D1), after around six weeks of nivolumab. Every single patient, without exception, relapsed after autologous stem cell transplantation, and brentuximab vedotin exposure varied. The germline V gene encodes CDR1 SGHTA and CDR2 FQGNSA. The CDR3 length is 16 residues. Trimming took 0 bases from V and 0 from J; bases not matched to a gene: 4. V gene TRBV7-2 combines with J gene TRBJ2-7, with 8 bases matching TRBD2. The origin of this receptor is a human donor with classical Hodgkin lymphoma. The input for sequencing was peripheral blood mononuclear cells (PBMCs), taken before the fourth cycle of nivolumab. CDR3 residues: CASSLAGTRSSYEQYF. CDR3 nucleotide sequence: TGTGCCAGCAGCTTAGCCGGGACTAGGAGCTCCTACGAGCAGTACTTC.